This T cell receptor (beta chain) stems from a study of cytomegalovirus exposure and HLA in healthy donors. The CDR3 runs to 20 residues. Vbeta (60) and Jbeta (13) primers were used in the PCR. Using immunoSEQ multiplex PCR, the repertoire was profiled, and TCRdb retains in-frame clones only, with some absent. The table lists some 270,000 clones, roughly 80% of them singletons. This receptor was identified in a girl aged 2-10 years in good health and CMV-seronegative. The sequencing input was PBMCs. The rearrangement joins TRBV21-1 to TRBJ2-3; TRBD2, the table's D call, was not compared with the DNA. TRBV21-1 constitutes a pseudogene. CDR3 residues: CASSKATRLRIPHGTDTQYF. CDR3 coding DNA: TGTGCCAGCAGCAAAGCAACGAGACTACGCATCCCCCATGGCACAGATACGCAGTATTTT.